A single sample gave rise to the 24 T cell receptor beta chains below, sequenced in a study of T cells in Graves' hyperthyroidism and ophthalmopathy. Amplification targeted TCR beta CDR3 regions from RNA transcripts. The HTBI primer set drove a first-round RT-PCR of the TCR CDR3. A single record per CDR3 protein comes from TCRdb applying MiXCR to the multiplex PCR reads. Of roughly 290,000 distinct CDR3 sequences in the sample, roughly 15% were seen once. The sequencing sample was made of blood. The receptors here all came from a woman in her thirties or forties with Graves' hyperthyroidism.

This clonotype was detected ten times or more. V usage is TRBV28 and J usage is TRBJ1-5; TRBD1 is a possible D gene (5 bases). From germline, CDR1 is MDHEN and CDR2 SYDVKM. The CDR3 length is 14 residues. Trimming pared 8 bases from V and 2 bases from J, leaving 13 bases between. CDR3 nucleotide sequence: TGTGCCAGCTGCGAGGGGCAGGGCAATCAGCCCCAGCATTTT. This translates into CASCEGQGNQPQHF. Based on the CDR3 plus reference TRBV28 and TRBJ1-5, the full variable domain is DVKVTQSSRYLVKRTGEKVFLECVQDMDHENMFWYRQDPGLGLRLIYFSYDVKMKEKGDIPEGYSVSREKKERFSLILESASTNQTSMYLCASCEGQGNQPQHFGDGTRLSIL.

Regarding this clonotype: This may stem from a read error, because a much larger clone lies one nucleotide away. The chain joins TRBV5-8 to TRBJ2-1; no clear D gene. In germline, CDR1 is SGHTS, CDR2 YDEGEE. The CDR3 is 13 amino acids. The DNA of the CDR3 is TGCGCCAGCCGTGGGAATCGCGACAATGAGCAGTGCTTC. As protein: CASRGNRDNEQCF. Full variable domain (remainder filled in from reference TRBV5-8 and TRBJ2-1): EAGVTQSPTHLIKTRGQQATLRCSPISGHTSVYWYQQALGLGLQFLLWYDEGEERNRGNFPPRFSGRQFPNYSSELNVNALELEDSALYLCASRGNRDNEQCFGPGTRLTVL.

This clonotype occurred many times. V usage is TRBV28 and J usage is TRBJ2-5, with D perhaps matching TRBD1 or TRBD2 (6 bases each). This CDR3 spans 13 amino acids. Trimming removed 7 bases from V and 5 bases from J, with 14 bases in between. Germline CDR1 reads MDHEN; CDR2 reads SYDVKM. The CDR3 here is CASTRQGRETQYF. In DNA form, the CDR3 reads TGTGCCAGCACCCGGCAGGGGAGGGAGACCCAGTACTTC.

The CDR3 nucleotides read TGCAGCGTTGAAGCGTCGGGAACTTACGAGCAGTACTTC. This codes for CSVEASGTYEQYF. The chain uses TRBV29-1 and TRBJ2-7, with D possibly being TRBD2 (5 bases). V gave up 1 base and J gave up 4 bases, with 11 bases separating them. There are 13 residues in the CDR3. Germline V gives CDR1 SQVTM, CDR2 ANQGSEA.

With respect to this clonotype: A much larger clone sits a single nucleotide away, making a read error possible. The rearrangement uses TRBV20-1 and TRBJ2-3; 10 nucleotides agree with TRBD2. CDR1 and CDR2 (germline): DFQATT, SNEGSKA (reference sequence). This CDR3 has 14 residues. V was clipped by 3 bases and J by 8 bases; unmatched bases: 8. This CDR3 reads CSARAGLACGTQYF. The CDR3 DNA is TGCAGTGCTAGGGCGGGACTAGCGTGCGGTACGCAGTATTTT.

The chain is built from TRBV11-2 and TRBJ2-5, with no clear D. Between the trimmed V and J ends, which lost 5 bases and 1 base, there was a span of 11 bases. Germline CDR1 and CDR2: SGHAT and FQNNGV. The CDR3 has 14 amino acids. CDR3 sequence (DNA): TGTGCCAGCAGCCCTCCCAACCGCCAAGAGACCCAGTACTTC. It is translated as CASSPPNRQETQYF.

This clonotype has a count of ten or more. The rearrangement uses TRBV28 and TRBJ1-1; 10 bases are a match to TRBD1. Looked up from germline, CDR1 is MDHEN and CDR2 is SYDVKM. This CDR3 is built from 14 residues. V shed 5 bases and J 5 bases; nucleotides not matched to a gene: 5. CDR3 sequence reads: CASSTRQGATEAFF. The CDR3, as DNA: TGTGCCAGCAGTACTAGACAGGGGGCGACTGAAGCTTTCTTT.

This clonotype was counted at least ten times. The rearrangement links TRBV19 to TRBJ1-2, with a tentative D call TRBD1 (5 bases). V lost 0 bases, J lost 5 bases, and 10 bases lay in between. Looked up from germline, CDR1 is LNHDA and CDR2 is SQIVND (reference sequence). This CDR3 comprises 14 residues. Written as DNA, the CDR3 is TGTGCCAGTAGTATAGAGTGGGGGGAGTATGGCTACACCTTC. This translates into CASSIEWGEYGYTF.

The rearrangement uses TRBV3-1 and TRBJ1-1; 9 bases align to TRBD1. Germline V gene lookup returns CDR1 LGHDT and CDR2 YNNKEL (reference sequence). The V and J ends lost 8 bases and 6 bases, in that order; junction bases with no gene match: 13. This CDR3 is 15 amino acids long. CDR3 sequence reads: CASSPRDRESAEAFF. In DNA, the CDR3 is TGTGCCAGCTCACCCCGGGACAGGGAAAGCGCTGAAGCTTTCTTT.

The chain couples TRBV20-1 to TRBJ1-2, with D possibly matching TRBD1 (5 bases). Per the germline V gene, CDR1 is DFQATT and CDR2 is SNEGSKA (reference sequence). With 5 bases removed from V and 1 base from J, the gap between germline ends came to 8 bases. This CDR3 spans 12 amino acids. Here the CDR3 reads CSAPDSNYGYTF. CDR3 coding DNA: TGCAGTGCTCCAGACAGTAACTATGGCTACACCTTC.

In its sample, this clonotype was seen many times. The V gene is TRBV11-1, the J gene TRBJ2-2; 9 bases align to TRBD1. CDR1 and CDR2 (germline): SGHAT, FQDESV (reference sequence). V shed 4 bases and J 6 bases; nucleotides not matched to a gene: 9. The CDR3 runs to 16 residues. The CDR3 spells CASSSTSGQGSGELFF. The CDR3 DNA reads TGTGCCAGCAGCTCGACCTCGGGACAGGGCTCCGGGGAGCTGTTTTTT.

This clonotype was seen many times. CDR3 DNA: TGTGCCACCAGGGACATGACTAGCGGCGAAACAGATACGCAGTATTTT. It codes for CATRDMTSGETDTQYF. The chain links TRBV15 to TRBJ2-3; TRBD2 matches at 9 bases. The V and J ends lost 6 bases and 3 bases, in that order; junction bases with no gene match: 10. The CDR3 is made up of 16 amino acids. Germline V lookup: CDR1 LNHNV, CDR2 YYDKDF (reference sequence).

This clonotype has just a few counts. The rearrangement uses TRBV27 and TRBJ2-5; tentative D call: TRBD1 (5 bases). Germline V gene sequence: CDR1 MNHEY, CDR2 SMNVEV (reference sequence). The length of the CDR3 is 15 residues. V dropped 5 bases and J dropped 5 bases, with 18 bases sitting between them. In nucleotides, the CDR3 is TGTGCCAGCAGTGAAGGCACGGACAATATGGAGACCCAGTACTTC. It yields the protein CASSEGTDNMETQYF.

This clonotype was picked up many times. CDR3 nucleotide sequence: TGTGCCAGCAGCTCGGGACAGGAGACACAGCCCCAGCATTTT. It translates to CASSSGQETQPQHF. The gene calls are TRBV7-8 and TRBJ1-5, with 8 positions matching TRBD1. From germline, CDR1 is SGHVS and CDR2 FQNEAQ. Trimming at V came to 4 bases and at J to 7 bases, leaving 6 bases not matched to a gene. The CDR3 has 14 amino acids.

The rearrangement uses TRBV18 and TRBJ2-4, with 7 bases that match TRBD2. The germline V gene has CDR1 KGHSH and CDR2 LQKENI. CDR3 length: 15 residues. V was clipped by 2 bases and J by 7 bases; unmatched bases: 8. CDR3 in amino acids: CASSPTQGGWNIQYF. The CDR3 DNA reads TGTGCCAGCTCACCAACCCAGGGAGGGTGGAACATTCAGTACTTC.

This clonotype was picked up many times. J is TRBJ2-5 and V is TRBV10-3; TRBD1 matches at 10 bases. This CDR3 has 14 residues. Germline-derived CDR1 and CDR2 are ENHRY and SYGVKD. The junction had 6 bases not matched to a gene; V was cut back by 6 bases and J by 5 bases. The CDR3 loop reads CAISADRGLETQYF. The CDR3 nucleotides are TGTGCCATCAGCGCCGACAGGGGGCTGGAGACCCAGTACTTC.

This clonotype was seen only once. A much larger clone sits a single nucleotide away, making a read error possible. The V call is TRBV20-1, the J call TRBJ2-2, with a weak D call TRBD1 (6 bases). Trimming took off 5 bases at V and 2 bases at J, with 15 bases between the two ends. Germline loops: CDR1 DFQATT, CDR2 SNEGSKA (reference sequence). CDR3 length: 15 residues. The CDR3 sequence is CSAANGQTNTGELFF. Here the CDR3 DNA reads TGCAGTGCTGCCAACGGACAGACCAACACCGGGGAGCTGTTTTTT.

This clonotype was detected ten times or more. The chain links TRBV7-2 to TRBJ2-2, with 8 bases that match TRBD1. The CDR3 covers 15 residues. Germline loops: CDR1 SGHTA, CDR2 FQGNSA. V shed 3 bases and J 4 bases; nucleotides not matched to a gene: 4. CDR3: CASSFGTGTTGELFF. CDR3 in DNA: TGTGCCAGCAGCTTTGGGACAGGAACCACCGGGGAGCTGTTTTTT.

This clonotype was seen at least ten times. This sequence joins TRBV2 and TRBJ2-3; 7 bases are shared with TRBD2. The germline gives CDR1 SNHLY, CDR2 FYNNEI. The CDR3 has 14 residues. Trimming at V came to 8 bases and at J to 1 base, leaving 6 bases not matched to a gene. The CDR3 DNA reads as TGTGCCAGCGGCAGCGGGACCCGCACAGATACGCAGTATTTT. Residues: CASGSGTRTDTQYF.

This clonotype was detected many times. The chain is built from TRBV7-2 and TRBJ2-1, with TRBD2 matching 14 bases. After removal of 5 bases from V and 9 bases from J, the junction contained 9 bases not matched to a gene. Germline CDR1 is SGHTA and CDR2 is FQGNSA. The CDR3 length is 16 residues. The CDR3 spells CASSRTGGLAGGEQFF. The CDR3 nucleotides read TGTGCCAGCAGCCGGACTGGAGGACTAGCGGGAGGTGAGCAGTTCTTC.

The sample holds many counts of this clonotype. The chain carries TRBV28 and TRBJ1-2; TRBD1 is a possible D gene (5 bases). This CDR3 region has 14 residues. Germline CDR1 reads MDHEN; CDR2 reads SYDVKM. Trimming left V 7 bases short and J 0 bases short, with 12 bases between. The CDR3 protein is CASIAWDSNYGYTF. CDR3 in DNA: TGTGCCAGCATCGCATGGGACTCTAACTATGGCTACACCTTC.

This chain links TRBV12-3 or TRBV12-4 with TRBJ2-2; the match to TRBD1 covers 11 bases. Trimming removed 4 bases from V and 5 bases from J; junction bases left unmatched: 0. The CDR3 sequence is 14 residues long. CDR3 residues: CASSWDRGTGELFF. The CDR3 region has the DNA TGTGCCAGCAGTTGGGACAGGGGGACCGGGGAGCTGTTTTTT.

Ten or more counts support this clonotype. This rearrangement joins TRBV11-2 to TRBJ2-7; a possible D gene is TRBD1 (5 bases). This CDR3 has 14 residues. Germline V gene lookup returns CDR1 SGHAT and CDR2 FQNNGV. With 3 bases removed from V and 4 bases from J, the gap between germline ends came to 13 bases. CDR3 sequence: CASSFSGNPYEQYF. The CDR3 coding sequence is TGTGCCAGCAGCTTTTCAGGGAACCCGTACGAGCAGTACTTC.

This clonotype was observed at least ten times. The chain employs TRBV19 and TRBJ2-7, with TRBD2 matching over 15 bases. V lost 5 bases and J lost 7; bases outside the gene matches: 9. The CDR3 sequence is 16 residues long. Germline V gene sequence: CDR1 LNHDA, CDR2 SQIVND (reference sequence). In nucleotides, the CDR3 is TGTGCCAGTAGTGGGGGACTAGCGGGAGGCTTTCCGGAGCAGTACTTC. This translates into CASSGGLAGGFPEQYF. Drawing the rest from reference TRBV19 and TRBJ2-7, the complete variable domain is DGGITQSPKYLFRKEGQNVTLSCEQNLNHDAMYWYRQDPGQGLRLIYYSQIVNDFQKGDIAEGYSVSREKKESFPLTVTSAQKNPTAFYLCASSGGLAGGFPEQYFGPGTRLTVT.